Sequencing of this T cell receptor beta chain was carried out in a study of vaccination effects on CD4 cells after COVID-19. Regarding this clone: Its cognate antigen is unknown.

Germline CDR1 SQVTM, CDR2 ANQGSEA. Trimming removed 4 bases from V and 4 bases from J; junction bases left unmatched: 7. The CDR3 is 14 residues long. TCRdb's table, derived via immunoSEQ multiplex PCR, lists solely in-frame clones and lacks some. The sample shows some 23,000 clones, more than 70% of them seen only once. In the ViraFEST assay, antigen-specific CD4+ clonotypes were identified by expansion after peptide-pool stimulation. CD4+ T cells were isolated after around ten days of culture. Participants each got two BNT162b2 or mRNA-1273 vaccine doses. This rearrangement joins TRBV29-1 to TRBJ2-7, with 10 bases matching TRBD1. This clonotype was obtained from a human donor who received a COVID-19 vaccine. The material was CD4+ T cells from PBMCs cultured with HCoV-229E spike peptides, obtained after COVID-19 vaccination. The CDR3 is CSVARGTGAYEQYF. CDR3 in DNA: TGCAGCGTTGCTAGGGGGACAGGGGCATACGAGCAGTACTTC.